Reported below is one T cell receptor (beta chain). The data were taken from a study of blood T cell repertoires in COVID-19. Overall study context: Specimens from acute and convalescent COVID-19 originated in the United States, Italy and Spain.

Study processing details: How many nucleated cells were present was estimated from reference gene primer amplification. Assay used: immunoSEQ multiplex PCR; TCRdb lists only in-frame clones, some missing. For V, J and clone size, that table is used; D and trimming come from the DNA. In the table there are roughly 140,000 clones, 88% of which are singletons. V shed 1 base and J shed 2 bases, with 12 bases lying between them. Per the germline V gene, CDR1 is WSHSY and CDR2 is SAAADI. The CDR3 length is 15 residues. V is TRBV10-2 and J is TRBJ2-7; D is unresolved. Sequenced material: peripheral blood. The source is a man in his 70s with acute or convalescent COVID-19. The CDR3 reads CASSEWATPAYEQYF. In nucleotides, the CDR3 is TGCGCCAGCAGTGAGTGGGCCACCCCCGCCTACGAGCAGTACTTC.